This T cell receptor beta chain appears in the sequencing data of a study of identical twins. J gave up 1 base and V 3 bases, and 7 bases lay outside the gene matches. The CDR3 sequence is 16 residues long. Germline CDR1 is KGHDR and CDR2 is SFDVKD. A single record per CDR3 protein comes from TCRdb applying MiXCR to the 5' RACE reads. The top ten clones hold over 7% of a sample with a few hundred thousand distinct CDR3 sequences, approximately 8.7% of them seen once. This clonotype was observed a handful of times. This sequence joins TRBV24-1 and TRBJ1-1; 7 nucleotides line up with TRBD1. The clonotype comes from a woman between 45 and 60 years old in good health. Sequencing used naive T cells sorted from blood. For the CDR3, the DNA is TGTGCCACCAGTGATCTCGACGGGACAGAGAACACTGAAGCTTTCTTT. Translated, it gives CATSDLDGTENTEAFF.